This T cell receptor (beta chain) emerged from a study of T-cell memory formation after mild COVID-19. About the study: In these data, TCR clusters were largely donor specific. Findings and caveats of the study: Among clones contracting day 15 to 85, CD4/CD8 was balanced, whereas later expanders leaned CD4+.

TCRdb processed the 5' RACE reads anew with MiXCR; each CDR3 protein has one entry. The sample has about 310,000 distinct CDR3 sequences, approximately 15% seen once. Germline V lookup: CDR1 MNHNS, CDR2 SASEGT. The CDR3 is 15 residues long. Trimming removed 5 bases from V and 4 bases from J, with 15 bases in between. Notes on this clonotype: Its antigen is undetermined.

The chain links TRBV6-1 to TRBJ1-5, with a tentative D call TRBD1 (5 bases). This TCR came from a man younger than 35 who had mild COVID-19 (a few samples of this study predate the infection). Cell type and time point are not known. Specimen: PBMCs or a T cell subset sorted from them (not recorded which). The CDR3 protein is CASSTGRELNQPQHF. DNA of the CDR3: TGTGCCAGCAGTACGGGACGGGAACTAAATCAGCCCCAGCATTTT.